These T cell receptor beta chains were read from a single sample in a study of T cell changes during pregnancy in multiple sclerosis. This table comes from immunoSEQ multiplex PCR, and its TCRdb copy is limited to in-frame clones, with some not included. The sample lists 35,000 or so clones, around nine tenths occurring once. Sequenced here: CD8+ T cells from peripheral blood mononuclear cells, sampled in the third trimester of pregnancy. The receptors originated from a female donor with multiple sclerosis, enrolled in a pregnancy study. CDR3s include the opening cysteine and the closing phenylalanine or tryptophan. A D gene is named only where the DNA matches it firmly. Size is omitted from some rows. Given values are once, few, many or a class for expanded clones.

CDR3nt: TGTGCCACCAGCAGCGATCAGGGGAACTATGGCTACACCTTC; CDR3aa: CATSSDQGNYGYTF; j_gene: TRBJ1-2; v_gene: TRBV15; abundance: -; d_gene: -
CDR3nt: TGTGCCAGCAGCCAGGGACTAGCGGGTGACTACAATGAGCAGTTCTTC; CDR3aa: CASSQGLAGDYNEQFF; j_gene: TRBJ2-1; v_gene: TRBV4-2; abundance: few; d_gene: TRBD2
CDR3nt: TGTGCCAGCAGTCTAGACAGGGCATGGTCAGATACGCAGTATTTT; CDR3aa: CASSLDRAWSDTQYF; j_gene: TRBJ2-3; v_gene: TRBV6-5; abundance: -; d_gene: TRBD1
CDR3nt: TGTGCCAGCAGTTTAGGAACTAGCGGGACCTACGAGCAGTACTTC; CDR3aa: CASSLGTSGTYEQYF; j_gene: TRBJ2-7; v_gene: TRBV27; abundance: -; d_gene: TRBD2
CDR3nt: TGTGCCAGCAGCCCGGCTGTTAATCCGGGACAGTGGGACACTGAAGCTTTCTTT; CDR3aa: CASSPAVNPGQWDTEAFF; j_gene: TRBJ1-1; v_gene: TRBV2; abundance: -; d_gene: TRBD1
CDR3nt: TGCGCCAGCAGCCAGGGACAGGGGGCTGTGAATGAGCAGTTCTTC; CDR3aa: CASSQGQGAVNEQFF; j_gene: TRBJ2-1; v_gene: TRBV4-3; abundance: -; d_gene: TRBD1
CDR3nt: TGCACCAGCAGGGGCGGGGCCTACCGTATGGGTGAAAAACTGTTTTTT; CDR3aa: CTSRGGAYRMGEKLFF; j_gene: TRBJ1-4; v_gene: TRBV1; abundance: -; d_gene: -
CDR3nt: TGTGCCAGTAGTGTCACTAGGACTCGGGAGCAGTACTTC; CDR3aa: CASSVTRTREQYF; j_gene: TRBJ2-7; v_gene: TRBV19; abundance: -; d_gene: -
CDR3nt: TGTGCCAGCAGTTACGGGGGGGCCACAGATACGCAGTATTTT; CDR3aa: CASSYGGATDTQYF; j_gene: TRBJ2-3; v_gene: TRBV6-5; abundance: -; d_gene: -
CDR3nt: TGTGCCAGCAGTCTTCTGACAGGGGGCACGAACACTGAAGCTTTCTTT; CDR3aa: CASSLLTGGTNTEAFF; j_gene: TRBJ1-1; v_gene: TRBV27; abundance: -; d_gene: TRBD1
CDR3nt: TGTGCCAGCTCACCTGAGGCGAGCTCTGGAAACACCATATATTTT; CDR3aa: CASSPEASSGNTIYF; j_gene: TRBJ1-3; v_gene: TRBV6-1; abundance: -; d_gene: -
CDR3nt: TGTGCCAGCAGCGTAGTTGCTGGGACAGAAGAATGGGACAACTATGGCTACACCTTC; CDR3aa: CASSVVAGTEEWDNYGYTF; j_gene: TRBJ1-2; v_gene: TRBV9; abundance: -; d_gene: TRBD1
CDR3nt: TGCGCCAGCACTCTACAGGGAGGGATCGGGGAGCTGTTTTTT; CDR3aa: CASTLQGGIGELFF; j_gene: TRBJ2-2; v_gene: TRBV10-2; abundance: -; d_gene: -
CDR3nt: TGTGCCAGCAGCCAAACCGACCGGACAGGGCCAGACAATGAGCAGTTCTTC; CDR3aa: CASSQTDRTGPDNEQFF; j_gene: TRBJ2-1; v_gene: TRBV13; abundance: -; d_gene: TRBD1
CDR3nt: TGTGCCAGCAGGTTCACAGAGAACACTGAAGCTTTCTTT; CDR3aa: CASRFTENTEAFF; j_gene: TRBJ1-1; v_gene: TRBV27; abundance: -; d_gene: -
CDR3nt: TGTGCCAGCAGTGAACACACAGGGGACACTGAAGCTTTCTTT; CDR3aa: CASSEHTGDTEAFF; j_gene: TRBJ1-1; v_gene: TRBV6-4; abundance: once; d_gene: TRBD1
CDR3nt: TGCGCCAGCAGCCCAAGGGGGATAAGGGAAAGTGGGTTCACTGAAGCTTTCTTT; CDR3aa: CASSPRGIRESGFTEAFF; j_gene: TRBJ1-1; v_gene: TRBV4-1; abundance: -; d_gene: -
CDR3nt: TGTGCCAGCAGCCCTGCCGGGGTATTCGGTAGCTACACCTTC; CDR3aa: CASSPAGVFGSYTF; j_gene: TRBJ1-2; v_gene: TRBV9; abundance: once; d_gene: -
CDR3nt: TGTGCCAGCAGCGTAGATCCGGGCTACGAGCAGTACTTC; CDR3aa: CASSVDPGYEQYF; j_gene: TRBJ2-7; v_gene: TRBV9; abundance: -; d_gene: -
CDR3nt: TGTGCCAGCAGTTCTACAGGCTCTGAAGCTTTCTTT; CDR3aa: CASSSTGSEAFF; j_gene: TRBJ1-1; v_gene: TRBV27; abundance: -; d_gene: -
CDR3nt: TGTGCCAGCAGTTACCCCGGACAGGGGCCAAGCTCCTACGAGCAGTACTTC; CDR3aa: CASSYPGQGPSSYEQYF; j_gene: TRBJ2-7; v_gene: TRBV28; abundance: -; d_gene: TRBD1
CDR3nt: TGTGCCAGCAGCTACCCGGGGGACGGATACTATGGCTACACCTTC; CDR3aa: CASSYPGDGYYGYTF; j_gene: TRBJ1-2; v_gene: TRBV5-6; abundance: -; d_gene: -
CDR3nt: TGTGCCAGCAGTCCGGGACAGGGGCGCAATCAGCCCCAGCATTTT; CDR3aa: CASSPGQGRNQPQHF; j_gene: TRBJ1-5; v_gene: TRBV7-2; abundance: -; d_gene: TRBD1
CDR3nt: TGCGCCAGCAGCCAAGATCAACAGCCGGAGCAGTACTTC; CDR3aa: CASSQDQQPEQYF; j_gene: TRBJ2-7; v_gene: TRBV4-3; abundance: -; d_gene: -
CDR3nt: TGTGCCAGCGGACGACAGGGGGGGAATCAGCCCCAGCATTTT; CDR3aa: CASGRQGGNQPQHF; j_gene: TRBJ1-5; v_gene: TRBV27; abundance: -; d_gene: TRBD1
CDR3nt: TGTGCCAGCAGCAAAGTAGCGGGGACAAACTACGAGCAGTACTTC; CDR3aa: CASSKVAGTNYEQYF; j_gene: TRBJ2-7; v_gene: TRBV7-6; abundance: -; d_gene: TRBD2
CDR3nt: TGTGCCAGCAGCCCTGGGGGGGCCGGGGAGCTGTTTTTT; CDR3aa: CASSPGGAGELFF; j_gene: TRBJ2-2; v_gene: TRBV4-2; abundance: once; d_gene: TRBD2
CDR3nt: TGCGCCAGCAGCCAAGAAAGGAACGGAGCATATGGCTACACCTTC; CDR3aa: CASSQERNGAYGYTF; j_gene: TRBJ1-2; v_gene: TRBV4-3; abundance: -; d_gene: -
CDR3nt: TGTGCCAGCAGTGAATACGGGGGGGACTCCTACGAGCAGTACTTC; CDR3aa: CASSEYGGDSYEQYF; j_gene: TRBJ2-7; v_gene: TRBV2; abundance: -; d_gene: TRBD2
CDR3nt: TGTGCCAGCAGCGTAGGGGCGGGGCGGCTGTTTTTT; CDR3aa: CASSVGAGRLFF; j_gene: TRBJ2-2; v_gene: TRBV9; abundance: -; d_gene: -
CDR3nt: TGCGCCAGCAGCCCTGGACTAGCGGGGGCCTATGAGCAGTTCTTC; CDR3aa: CASSPGLAGAYEQFF; j_gene: TRBJ2-1; v_gene: TRBV4-3; abundance: once; d_gene: TRBD2
CDR3nt: TGTGCCAGCAGTGATTTCTCGGGAGGCTCCTACGAGCAGTACTTC; CDR3aa: CASSDFSGGSYEQYF; j_gene: TRBJ2-7; v_gene: TRBV6-1; abundance: -; d_gene: TRBD2
CDR3nt: TGTGCCAGCAGTTACCTCCTGGGGGGGAGTCCCTACGAGCAGTACTTC; CDR3aa: CASSYLLGGSPYEQYF; j_gene: TRBJ2-7; v_gene: TRBV6-5; abundance: -; d_gene: TRBD2
CDR3nt: TGTGCCAGCAGTTACGAGGGGGCAACTGAAGCTTTCTTT; CDR3aa: CASSYEGATEAFF; j_gene: TRBJ1-1; v_gene: TRBV6-5; abundance: -; d_gene: TRBD1
CDR3nt: TGTGCCAGCAGCGTAGGTGGAGGGACCTACGAGCAGTACTTC; CDR3aa: CASSVGGGTYEQYF; j_gene: TRBJ2-7; v_gene: TRBV9; abundance: -; d_gene: -
CDR3nt: TGTGCCAGTCGCCCCGGCTCCTACAATGAGCAGTTCTTC; CDR3aa: CASRPGSYNEQFF; j_gene: TRBJ2-1; v_gene: TRBV7-8; abundance: -; d_gene: -
CDR3nt: TGTGCCAGCAGCTCGTCGGGGGGGCCGGGTGAGCAGTTCTTC; CDR3aa: CASSSSGGPGEQFF; j_gene: TRBJ2-1; v_gene: TRBV7-3; abundance: -; d_gene: TRBD2
CDR3nt: TGCGCCAGCAGCCACTTAGGGGGCACTGAAGCTTTCTTT; CDR3aa: CASSHLGGTEAFF; j_gene: TRBJ1-1; v_gene: TRBV4-1; abundance: -; d_gene: -
CDR3nt: TGCGCCAGCAGCCAGAATACAGGGGATTGGGGCAATCAGCCCCAGCATTTT; CDR3aa: CASSQNTGDWGNQPQHF; j_gene: TRBJ1-5; v_gene: TRBV4-3; abundance: -; d_gene: TRBD1
CDR3nt: TGTGCCAGCAGCACAGGACAGGCCGTCACTGAAGCTTTCTTT; CDR3aa: CASSTGQAVTEAFF; j_gene: TRBJ1-1; v_gene: TRBV11-2; abundance: -; d_gene: TRBD1
CDR3nt: TGTGCCAGCAGCTTAAGTCTAGCGGGACTCCGGCAGTACTTC; CDR3aa: CASSLSLAGLRQYF; j_gene: TRBJ2-7; v_gene: TRBV13; abundance: -; d_gene: TRBD2
CDR3nt: TGTGCCAGCAGTGAAGAGCTAGCGGGAGGAAATGAGCAGTTCTTC; CDR3aa: CASSEELAGGNEQFF; j_gene: TRBJ2-1; v_gene: TRBV6-1; abundance: medium-sized; d_gene: TRBD2
CDR3nt: TGCAGCGTCTCAGACTCTGACACCGGGGAGCTGTTTTTT; CDR3aa: CSVSDSDTGELFF; j_gene: TRBJ2-2; v_gene: TRBV29-1; abundance: -; d_gene: -
CDR3nt: TGTGCCAGCAGCTTCTGGGGCCCCTCCAATGAGCAGTTCTTC; CDR3aa: CASSFWGPSNEQFF; j_gene: TRBJ2-1; v_gene: TRBV11-1; abundance: -; d_gene: -
CDR3nt: TGTGCCACCAGCAGAGAGCGGGGAAACACCATATATTTT; CDR3aa: CATSRERGNTIYF; j_gene: TRBJ1-3; v_gene: TRBV15; abundance: once; d_gene: -
CDR3nt: TGTGCCAGCAGCTTAGGGGAGGGGTTGAGGACTGAAGCTTTCTTT; CDR3aa: CASSLGEGLRTEAFF; j_gene: TRBJ1-1; v_gene: TRBV7-9; abundance: -; d_gene: -
CDR3nt: TGTGCCAGCAGATCGGCGACTAGTAGGTTAGATACGCAGTATTTT; CDR3aa: CASRSATSRLDTQYF; j_gene: TRBJ2-3; v_gene: TRBV4-2; abundance: -; d_gene: -
CDR3nt: TGTGCCAGCAGCCAAGATAGGGGTTGGTCAGGGGAGTCCTACGAGCAGTACTTC; CDR3aa: CASSQDRGWSGESYEQYF; j_gene: TRBJ2-7; v_gene: TRBV14; abundance: -; d_gene: -
CDR3nt: TGTGCCAGCACGCGGACAGAGTCCTACGAGCAGTACTTC; CDR3aa: CASTRTESYEQYF; j_gene: TRBJ2-7; v_gene: TRBV2; abundance: -; d_gene: -
CDR3nt: TGTGCCTGGAGTATCGGCAGGGAAGTCGAAAAACTGTTTTTT; CDR3aa: CAWSIGREVEKLFF; j_gene: TRBJ1-4; v_gene: TRBV30; abundance: -; d_gene: -